The TCR beta chain described here comes from a study of blood T cells in healthy people across ages. Total RNA amounts of at least 6 micrograms were extracted per sample. A sample-barcoded 5' primer and a J-beta primer mix were used in a second PCR of about 7 to 12 cycles. MiXCR, applied by TCRdb to the 5' RACE reads, yields one record per CDR3 protein. The sample shows fewer than 2 million distinct CDR3 sequences, approximately 40% of them seen only once. Trimming stripped 4 bases from V and 6 bases from J, with 14 bases between. The length of the CDR3 is 13 residues. The germline gives CDR1 SGDLS, CDR2 YYNGEE.

The receptor comes from a human donor in good health. The sample taken for sequencing was blood. V and J are TRBV9 and TRBJ2-7; D possibly corresponds to TRBD2 (5 bases). The CDR3 here is CASSPDPGSEQYF. CDR3 DNA: TGTGCCAGCAGCCCCGACCCGGGGTCCGAGCAGTACTTC.